These 10 T cell receptor beta chains came from one sample sequenced in a study of CD8 T cells in ankylosing spondylitis. TCRdb re-called the 5' RACE reads through MiXCR, storing one row per CDR3 protein. The table lists 250,000 to 400,000 distinct CDR3 sequences, under 14% of them singletons. The sequenced material came from blood, either unsorted or a sorted T cell fraction (not recorded which). The receptors stem from a female donor with ankylosing spondylitis or in good health (not recorded which).

This clonotype has more than one count but fewer than ten. The gene calls are TRBV11-2 and TRBJ2-3; D is ambiguous. Germline V gene data show CDR1 as SGHAT and CDR2 as FQNNGV. The CDR3 sequence is 15 residues long. V gave up 1 base and J gave up 5 bases, with 13 bases separating them. CDR3 sequence (DNA): TGTGCCAGCAGCTTAGGCGCACCGCCAATAGATACGCAGTATTTT. This encodes CASSLGAPPIDTQYF.

The V call is TRBV7-9, the J call TRBJ2-7; possible D gene TRBD1, 6 bases. Germline CDR1 reads SEHNR; CDR2 reads FQNEAQ (reference sequence). V gave up 6 bases and J gave up 3 bases, with 12 bases separating them. The CDR3 covers 13 residues. In nucleotides, the CDR3 is TGTGCCAGCAGTCCCCAGGGGCACTACGAGCAGTACTTC. As protein: CASSPQGHYEQYF.

This clonotype was seen ten or more times. CDR3 loop: CASSSTGQPEAFF. In nucleotides, the CDR3 is TGTGCCAGCAGTTCCACGGGACAGCCCGAAGCTTTCTTT. The V and J genes are TRBV6-5 and TRBJ1-1; TRBD1 matches 7 bases. Germline assignment: CDR1 MNHEY and CDR2 SVGAGI. The V segment lost 4 bases and the J segment 8 bases; nucleotides outside the gene matches: 7. The CDR3 spans 13 residues.

In this sample, this clonotype turned up a few times. J is TRBJ2-3 and V is TRBV20-1; D is unclear. Germline V lookup: CDR1 DFQATT, CDR2 SNEGSKA (reference sequence). The length of the CDR3 is 14 residues. V was pared by 6 bases and J by 2 bases, with 15 bases between. The CDR3 bases are TGCAGTGCCACGTCCGGTGTCCACACAGATACGCAGTATTTT. Its translation: CSATSGVHTDTQYF.

The sample holds one count of this clonotype. The gene calls are TRBV15 and TRBJ1-2, with a tentative D call TRBD1 (5 bases). Trimming took 1 base from V and 13 from J, leaving 10 bases between them. Germline V gene data show CDR1 as LNHNV and CDR2 as YYDKDF (reference sequence). The CDR3 contains 11 residues. CDR3 sequence reads: CATSRGGEGTF. CDR3 DNA sequence: TGTGCCACCAGCAGAGGGGGGGAAGGCACCTTC.

This clonotype has a count of ten or more. V gene TRBV7-9 combines with J gene TRBJ2-2, with 7 bases matching TRBD1. The CDR3 is 13 residues long. Germline V gene data show CDR1 as SEHNR and CDR2 as FQNEAQ (reference sequence). The trim removed 3 bases at V and 5 bases at J, leaving 0 bases unmatched. CDR3 region: CASSLGQTGELFF. CDR3 nucleotides: TGTGCCAGCAGCTTGGGACAGACCGGGGAGCTGTTTTTT.

The chain employs TRBV30 and TRBJ1-5; D gene uncertain. V dropped 1 base and J dropped 5 bases, with 0 bases sitting between them. The CDR3 contains 10 residues. Germline CDR1 reads GTSNPN; CDR2 reads SVGIG (reference sequence). The CDR3 nucleotides are TGTGCCTGGAGTGATCAGCCCCAGCATTTT. Residues: CAWSDQPQHF.

J is TRBJ2-7 and V is TRBV7-2; tentatively, D is TRBD2 (5 bases). V gave up 3 bases and J gave up 6 bases, with 12 bases separating them. Germline V gene data show CDR1 as SGHTA and CDR2 as FQGNSA. The CDR3 is 13 amino acids. CDR3 loop: CASSFDRGSEQYF. Here the CDR3 DNA reads TGTGCCAGCAGCTTCGATAGAGGGTCCGAGCAGTACTTC. Looking up the rest from reference TRBV7-2 and TRBJ2-7 gives the full variable domain: GAGVSQSPSNKVTEKGKDVELRCDPISGHTALYWYRQSLGQGLEFLIYFQGNSAPDKSGLPSDRFSAERTGGSVSTLTIQRTQQEDSAVYLCASSFDRGSEQYFGPGTRLTVT.

The chain couples TRBV18 to TRBJ2-1; D is perhaps TRBD2 (5 bases). CDR1 is KGHSH, CDR2 LQKENI, per germline. V lost 5 bases and J 7 bases, leaving 21 bases between the germline ends. The length of the CDR3 is 16 residues. For the CDR3, the DNA is TGTGCCAGCTCAAAAGCGGACGCAAACCAAGGGAATGAGCAGTTCTTC. Amino acid sequence: CASSKADANQGNEQFF. Looking up the rest from reference TRBV18 and TRBJ2-1 gives the full variable domain: NAGVMQNPRHLVRRRGQEARLRCSPMKGHSHVYWYRQLPEEGLKFMVYLQKENIIDESGMPKERFSAEFPKEGPSILRIQQVVRGDSAAYFCASSKADANQGNEQFFGPGTRLTVL.

This clonotype was counted only a few times. This chain uses TRBV5-1 with TRBJ1-6, with 10 bases fitting TRBD1. V lost 0 bases and J lost 11; bases outside the gene matches: 11. Per the germline V gene, CDR1 is SGHRS and CDR2 is YFSETQ. The CDR3 extends over 17 amino acids. The CDR3, as DNA: TGCGCCAGCAGCTTGGAATCACCGGGACAGGGGCTCCCACCCCTCCACTTT. Protein product: CASSLESPGQGLPPLHF.